A selection of T cell receptor beta chains follows, all from one sample in a study of blood T cell repertoires in COVID-19. Sequencing used immunoSEQ multiplex PCR; TCRdb keeps in-frame clones, though not all of them. The sample yields approximately 63,000 clones, roughly 87% seen once. Sequenced material: peripheral blood. The receptors here all came from an elderly man in a cohort sampled during active COVID-19. Both conserved end residues are part of each CDR3. The D gene is left open where the match is weak. Only some rows state a clone size, as once, few, many or a class for expanded clones.

d_gene	v_gene	j_gene	abundance	CDR3aa	CDR3nt
NA	TRBV9	TRBJ1-4	NA	CASSGGLRAEKLFF	TGTGCCAGCAGCGGGGGACTTAGGGCTGAAAAACTGTTTTTT
NA	TRBV5-1	TRBJ2-1	NA	CASSFGTFYNEQFF	TGCGCCAGCAGCTTCGGGACTTTCTACAATGAGCAGTTCTTC
NA	TRBV4-1	TRBJ2-7	NA	CASSQDAVSYEQYF	TGCGCCAGCAGCCAAGATGCGGTGTCCTACGAGCAGTACTTC
TRBD2	TRBV25-1	TRBJ2-1	NA	CASSDSSGGNEQFF	TGTGCCAGCAGTGACTCCTCGGGGGGCAATGAGCAGTTCTTC
NA	TRBV4-3	TRBJ1-4	NA	CASSQDLRGRNEKLFF	TGCGCCAGCAGCCAAGATCTTCGGGGTCGTAATGAAAAACTGTTTTTT
NA	TRBV27	TRBJ1-3	NA	CASSPLSGREVGNTIYF	TGTGCCAGCAGTCCCTTGTCAGGCAGGGAAGTTGGAAACACCATATATTTT
NA	TRBV19	TRBJ2-4	NA	CASSISPGNIQYF	TGTGCCAGTAGTATCAGTCCTGGAAACATTCAGTACTTC
NA	TRBV30	TRBJ2-7	NA	CAWSMRGGSYEQYF	TGTGCCTGGAGTATGCGGGGTGGTTCCTACGAGCAGTACTTC
TRBD1	TRBV9	TRBJ1-1	NA	CASSALGQGVTEAFF	TGTGCCAGCAGCGCGCTGGGACAGGGGGTAACTGAAGCTTTCTTT
TRBD2	TRBV20-1	TRBJ2-7	NA	CSASHRGGLYEQYF	TGCAGTGCTAGTCATCGGGGGGGCTTATACGAGCAGTACTTC
TRBD1	TRBV19	TRBJ1-1	NA	CASSPGQGTEAFF	TGTGCCAGTAGTCCTGGACAGGGCACTGAAGCTTTCTTT
TRBD1	TRBV3-1/TRBV3-2	TRBJ1-3	NA	CASSQGGPGTGRGNTIYF	TGTGCCAGCAGCCAGGGGGGGCCCGGGACAGGCCGCGGAAACACCATATATTTT
NA	TRBV3-1/TRBV3-2	TRBJ1-6	NA	CASSPGLDNSPLHF	TGTGCCAGCAGCCCCGGACTGGATAATTCACCCCTCCACTTT
NA	TRBV20-1	TRBJ1-1	NA	CSARGRSKPFF	TGCAGTGCTAGAGGAAGGAGTAAACCTTTCTTT
TRBD1	TRBV2	TRBJ1-1	NA	CASNGQGLGTEAFF	TGTGCCAGCAATGGACAGGGGTTAGGCACTGAAGCTTTCTTT
TRBD1	TRBV2	TRBJ1-2	NA	CASKYRQGENYGYTF	TGTGCCAGCAAATACAGACAGGGGGAGAACTATGGCTACACCTTC
TRBD1	TRBV7-8	TRBJ2-3	NA	CASSPGTGWRDTQYF	TGTGCCAGCAGCCCAGGGACAGGGTGGAGAGATACGCAGTATTTT
NA	TRBV7-8	TRBJ2-3	once	CASSSQGRTDTQYF	TGTGCCAGCAGCTCTCAGGGGAGAACAGATACGCAGTATTTT
NA	TRBV4-2	TRBJ1-1	NA	CASSRRSRDTEAFF	TGTGCCAGCAGCCGACGATCGCGGGACACTGAAGCTTTCTTT
TRBD1	TRBV5-1	TRBJ1-2	NA	CASSPSGTGAYGYTF	TGCGCCAGCAGCCCATCCGGGACAGGGGCATATGGCTACACCTTC
NA	TRBV5-1	TRBJ1-2	NA	CASSLDSLGTSYGYTF	TGCGCCAGCAGCTTGGACTCCTTAGGGACTTCGTATGGCTACACCTTC
TRBD1	TRBV6-2/TRBV6-3	TRBJ1-1	NA	CASSTPGQGGTEAFF	TGTGCCAGCAGTACTCCGGGACAGGGAGGCACTGAAGCTTTCTTT
NA	TRBV2	TRBJ1-2	NA	CASSESGNYGYTF	TGTGCCAGCAGTGAATCTGGCAACTATGGCTACACCTTC
TRBD1	TRBV27	TRBJ1-2	NA	CASTGGYGYTF	TGTGCCAGCACAGGGGGCTATGGCTACACCTTC
TRBD1	TRBV5-1	TRBJ2-3	NA	CASSPQGAHTDTQYF	TGCGCCAGCAGCCCGCAGGGGGCTCACACAGATACGCAGTATTTT
NA	TRBV19	TRBJ2-7	NA	CASSMRQVSSYEQYF	TGTGCCAGTAGTATGCGACAGGTTAGCTCCTACGAGCAGTACTTC
NA	TRBV5-8	TRBJ1-1	few	CASSSQINTEAFF	TGTGCCAGCAGCTCTCAGATTAACACTGAAGCTTTCTTT
NA	TRBV4-1	TRBJ1-2	NA	CASSQESRAVTGGYTF	TGCGCCAGCAGCCAAGAATCTCGTGCGGTTACCGGGGGCTACACCTTC
NA	TRBV19	TRBJ1-2	NA	CASRSKQGTGYGYTF	TGTGCCAGTAGGAGCAAACAGGGAACGGGCTATGGCTACACCTTC
NA	TRBV4-1	TRBJ1-1	NA	CASSQSSIRAKGGAFF	TGCGCCAGCAGCCAAAGTAGTATCCGGGCAAAAGGGGGAGCTTTCTTT
TRBD2	TRBV29-1	TRBJ2-5	once	CSGMGGGETQYF	TGCAGCGGCATGGGGGGGGGAGAGACCCAGTACTTC
TRBD1	TRBV7-3	TRBJ2-6	NA	CASSPPPGQGNSGANVLTF	TGTGCCAGCAGCCCACCGCCGGGACAGGGAAACTCTGGGGCCAACGTCCTGACTTTC
NA	TRBV5-4	TRBJ1-2	NA	CASSLETGGGYTF	TGTGCCAGCAGCCTAGAGACCGGAGGTGGCTACACCTTC
NA	TRBV5-1	TRBJ2-3	NA	CASSLVTSTDTQYF	TGCGCCAGCAGCTTGGTGACTAGCACAGATACGCAGTATTTT
NA	TRBV27	TRBJ2-3	NA	CASRDDSSYTDTQYF	TGTGCCAGCAGAGATGACTCCAGCTACACAGATACGCAGTATTTT
NA	TRBV5-1	TRBJ1-3	NA	CASSLGGQGNTIYF	TGCGCCAGCAGCTTGGGTGGACAGGGAAACACCATATATTTT
TRBD2	TRBV15	TRBJ2-7	NA	CATSRETGLAGGYAYEQYF	TGTGCCACCAGCAGAGAAACAGGACTAGCGGGAGGATATGCCTACGAGCAGTACTTC
NA	TRBV30	TRBJ1-5	NA	CAWSVRGNGNQPQHF	TGTGCCTGGAGTGTAAGGGGAAATGGCAATCAGCCCCAGCATTTT
NA	TRBV5-1	TRBJ1-4	once	CASSLNSNEKLFF	TGCGCCAGCAGCTTAAACAGCAATGAAAAACTGTTTTTT
TRBD2	TRBV5-1	TRBJ2-1	NA	CASSFSGSSYNEQFF	TGCGCCAGCAGCTTTAGCGGGAGCTCCTACAATGAGCAGTTCTTC
NA	TRBV6-2/TRBV6-3	TRBJ1-1	NA	CASSYYAGTEAFF	TGTGCCAGCAGTTATTATGCAGGCACTGAAGCTTTCTTT
NA	TRBV30	TRBJ2-3	NA	CAWDSNPSPTQYF	TGTGCCTGGGACTCAAACCCGAGCCCGACGCAGTATTTT
TRBD1	TRBV2	TRBJ1-2	NA	CASSAGTGGPYPF	TGTGCCAGCAGCGCCGGGACAGGGGGTCCCTATCCCTTC
TRBD2	TRBV3-1/TRBV3-2	TRBJ2-1	NA	CASSQEGTTRDNEQFF	TGTGCCAGCAGCCAAGAAGGGACTACAAGGGACAATGAGCAGTTCTTC